The entry below gives a single T cell receptor (beta chain) sequence along with its context. Its cognate antigen is unknown. As the method of synthesis, 5'RACE template switching with UMIs yielded TCR beta cDNA. TCRdb reprocessed the 5' RACE reads, keeping one entry per CDR3 protein, no DNA. In total, the table holds hundreds of thousands of distinct CDR3 sequences. This entry is derived from a study of T cells expressing NK-cell markers. Broader study findings: These clonotypes also led the CD3+CD56-NKG2C+ fraction in a handful of donors. Each of 6 or 7 donors carried dominant NKG2C+ clonotypes accounting for about 1.0-7.0% of CD8+ T cells.

The CDR3 has 16 amino acids. Germline V CDR1 and CDR2: MNHEY, SVGEGT. Sequencing input: blood T cells: a sorted CD56 or NKG2C T cell subset, CD4+ or CD8+ T cells, or bulk PBMC T cells (not recorded which). This TCR was sampled from a woman aged 18-69 years in good health. The gene calls are TRBV6-2 or TRBV6-3 and TRBJ1-1; the TCRdb call, TRBD1, lacks DNA for checking. The CDR3 here is CASSYHRAGANTEAFF.